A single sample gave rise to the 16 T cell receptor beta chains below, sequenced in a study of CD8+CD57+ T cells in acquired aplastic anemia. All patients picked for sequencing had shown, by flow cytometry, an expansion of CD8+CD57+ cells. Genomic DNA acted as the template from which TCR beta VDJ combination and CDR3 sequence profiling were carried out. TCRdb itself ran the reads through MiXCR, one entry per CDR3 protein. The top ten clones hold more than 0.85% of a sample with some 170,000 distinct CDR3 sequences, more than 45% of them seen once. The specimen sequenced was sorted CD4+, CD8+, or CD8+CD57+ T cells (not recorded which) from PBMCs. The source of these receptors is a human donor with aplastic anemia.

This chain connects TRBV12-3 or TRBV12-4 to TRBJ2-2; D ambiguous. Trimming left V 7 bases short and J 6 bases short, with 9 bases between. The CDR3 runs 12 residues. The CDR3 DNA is TGTGCCAGCATCAGCGTCTCCGGGGAGCTGTTTTTT. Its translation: CASISVSGELFF.

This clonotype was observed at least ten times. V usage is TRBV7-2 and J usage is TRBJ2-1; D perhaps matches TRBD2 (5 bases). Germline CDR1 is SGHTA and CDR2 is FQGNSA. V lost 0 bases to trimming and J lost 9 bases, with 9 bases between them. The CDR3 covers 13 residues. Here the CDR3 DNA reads TGTGCCAGCAGCTTAGCGGTAGGGAGTGAGCAGTTCTTC. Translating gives CASSLAVGSEQFF.

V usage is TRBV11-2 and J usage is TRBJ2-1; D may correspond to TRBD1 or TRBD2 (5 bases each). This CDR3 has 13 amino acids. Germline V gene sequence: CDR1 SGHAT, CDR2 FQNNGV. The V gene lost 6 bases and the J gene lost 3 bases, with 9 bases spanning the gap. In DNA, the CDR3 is TGTGCCAGCAGGAGGGGCGTCTACAATGAGCAGTTCTTC. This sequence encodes CASRRGVYNEQFF.

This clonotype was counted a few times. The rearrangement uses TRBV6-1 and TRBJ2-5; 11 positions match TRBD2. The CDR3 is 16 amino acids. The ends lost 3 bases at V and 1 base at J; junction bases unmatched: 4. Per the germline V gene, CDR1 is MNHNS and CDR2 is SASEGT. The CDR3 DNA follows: TGTGCCAGCAGTGAGGCGACTAGCGGGATCCAAGAGACCCAGTACTTC. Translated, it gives CASSEATSGIQETQYF.

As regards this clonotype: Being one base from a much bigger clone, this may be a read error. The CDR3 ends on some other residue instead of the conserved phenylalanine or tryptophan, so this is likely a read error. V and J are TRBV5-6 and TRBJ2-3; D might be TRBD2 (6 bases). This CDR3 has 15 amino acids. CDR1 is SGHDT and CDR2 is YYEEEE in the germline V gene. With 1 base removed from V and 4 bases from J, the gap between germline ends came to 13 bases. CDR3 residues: CASSLWTGVPDTQYS. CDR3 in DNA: TGTGCCAGCAGCTTGTGGACGGGGGTCCCAGATACGCAGTATTCT.

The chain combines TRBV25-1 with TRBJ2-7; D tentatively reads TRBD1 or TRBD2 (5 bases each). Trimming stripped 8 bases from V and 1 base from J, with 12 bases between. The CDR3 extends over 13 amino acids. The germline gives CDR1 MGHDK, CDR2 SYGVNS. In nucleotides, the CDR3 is TGTGCCAGCGGGGACGGTGCTTCCTACGAGCAGTACTTC. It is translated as CASGDGASYEQYF.

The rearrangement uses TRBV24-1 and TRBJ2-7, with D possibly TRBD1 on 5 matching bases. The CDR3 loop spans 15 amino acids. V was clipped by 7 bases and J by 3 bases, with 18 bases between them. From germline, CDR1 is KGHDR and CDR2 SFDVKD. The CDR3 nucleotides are TGTGCCACCAGACCAATAGAAGGGGCCGGCTACGAGCAGTACTTC. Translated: CATRPIEGAGYEQYF.

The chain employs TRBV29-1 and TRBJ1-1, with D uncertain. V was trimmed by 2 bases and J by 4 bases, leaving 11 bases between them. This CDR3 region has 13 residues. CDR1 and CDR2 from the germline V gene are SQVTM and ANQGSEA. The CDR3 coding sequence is TGCAGCGTTGAATACGTAACGGGCACTGAAGCTTTCTTT. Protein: CSVEYVTGTEAFF.

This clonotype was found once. CDR3 sequence reads: CSAREQGRGYEQYF. For the CDR3, the DNA is TGCAGTGCTAGAGAACAAGGACGGGGCTACGAGCAGTACTTC. The V and J genes are TRBV20-1 and TRBJ2-7; D is perhaps TRBD2 (5 bases). Trimming took 0 bases from V and 3 from J, leaving 12 bases between them. CDR1 and CDR2 from the germline V gene are DFQATT and SNEGSKA (reference sequence). This CDR3 contains 14 residues.

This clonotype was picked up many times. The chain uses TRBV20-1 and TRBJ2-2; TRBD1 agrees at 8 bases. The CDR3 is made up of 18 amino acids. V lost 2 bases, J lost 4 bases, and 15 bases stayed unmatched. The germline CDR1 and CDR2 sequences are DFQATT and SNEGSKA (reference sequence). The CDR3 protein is CSARPRVRGQLSTGELFF. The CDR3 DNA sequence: TGCAGTGCTAGACCCCGGGTCAGGGGGCAGCTGTCCACCGGGGAGCTGTTTTTT.

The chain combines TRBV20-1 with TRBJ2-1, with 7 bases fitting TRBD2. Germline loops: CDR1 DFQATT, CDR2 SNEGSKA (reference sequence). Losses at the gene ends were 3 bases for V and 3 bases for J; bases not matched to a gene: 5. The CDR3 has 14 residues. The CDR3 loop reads CSASLGGSYNEQFF. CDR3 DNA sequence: TGCAGTGCTAGCCTGGGCGGGAGCTACAATGAGCAGTTCTTC.

The CDR3 is CASRGDGETQYF. Written as DNA, the CDR3 is TGTGCCAGCAGGGGGGATGGAGAGACCCAGTACTTC. The V call is TRBV7-6, the J call TRBJ2-5; D is tentatively TRBD1 or TRBD2 (5 bases each). The CDR3 is made up of 12 amino acids. Trimming shortened V by 6 bases and J by 4 bases, and 9 bases separated the two germline ends. Germline V gene sequence: CDR1 SGHVS, CDR2 FNYEAQ.

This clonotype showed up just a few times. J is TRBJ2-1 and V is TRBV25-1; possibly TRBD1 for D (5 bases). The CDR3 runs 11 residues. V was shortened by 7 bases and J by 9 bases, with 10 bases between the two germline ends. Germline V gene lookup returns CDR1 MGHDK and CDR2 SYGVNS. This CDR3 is CASNRGIEQFF. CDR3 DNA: TGTGCCAGCAATAGGGGCATTGAGCAGTTCTTC.

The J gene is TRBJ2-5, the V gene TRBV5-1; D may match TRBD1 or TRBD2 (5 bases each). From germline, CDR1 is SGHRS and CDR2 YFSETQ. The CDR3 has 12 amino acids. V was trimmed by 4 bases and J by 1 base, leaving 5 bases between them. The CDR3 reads CASSGGQETQYF. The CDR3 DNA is TGCGCCAGCAGCGGGGGCCAAGAGACCCAGTACTTC.

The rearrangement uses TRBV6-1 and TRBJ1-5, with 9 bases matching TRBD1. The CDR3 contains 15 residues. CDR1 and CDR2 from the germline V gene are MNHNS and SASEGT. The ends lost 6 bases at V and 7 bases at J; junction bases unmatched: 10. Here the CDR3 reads CASSRDRADRQPQHF. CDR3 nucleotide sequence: TGTGCCAGCAGCCGGGACAGGGCCGATCGGCAGCCCCAGCATTTT.

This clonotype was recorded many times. The CDR3 DNA reads as TGTGCCAGCAGCACCGCCGGGACAGGGTGGGGAGCTTTCTTT. This gives the protein CASSTAGTGWGAFF. This rearrangement joins TRBV7-2 to TRBJ1-1; 9 bases align to TRBD1. Trimming took 5 bases from V and 10 from J; bases not matched to a gene: 11. CDR3 length: 14 residues. Germline V gives CDR1 SGHTA, CDR2 FQGNSA.